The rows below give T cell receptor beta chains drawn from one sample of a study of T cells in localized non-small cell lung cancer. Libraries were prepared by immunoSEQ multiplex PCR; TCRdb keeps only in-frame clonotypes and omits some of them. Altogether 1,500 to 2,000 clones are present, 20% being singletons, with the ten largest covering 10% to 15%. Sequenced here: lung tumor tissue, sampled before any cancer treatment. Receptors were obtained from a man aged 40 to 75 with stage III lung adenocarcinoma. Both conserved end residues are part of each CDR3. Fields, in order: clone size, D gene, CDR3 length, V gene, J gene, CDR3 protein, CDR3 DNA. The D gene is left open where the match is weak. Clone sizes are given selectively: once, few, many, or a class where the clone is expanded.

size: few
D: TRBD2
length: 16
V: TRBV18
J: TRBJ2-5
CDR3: CASSPGLAGIYETQYF
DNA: TGTGCCAGCTCACCGGGACTAGCGGGAATTTATGAGACCCAGTACTTC

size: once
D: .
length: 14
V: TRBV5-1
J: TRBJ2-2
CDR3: CASSLQGPAGELFF
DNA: TGCGCCAGCAGCTTACAGGGCCCTGCCGGGGAGCTGTTTTTT

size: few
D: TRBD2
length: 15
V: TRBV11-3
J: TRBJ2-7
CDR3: CASSFESGGFYEQYF
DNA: TGTGCCAGCAGCTTTGAAAGCGGGGGATTCTACGAGCAGTACTTC

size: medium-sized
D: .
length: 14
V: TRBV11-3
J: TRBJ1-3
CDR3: CASSLDSRGNTIYF
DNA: TGTGCCAGCAGCCTGGACAGCCGCGGGAACACCATATATTTT

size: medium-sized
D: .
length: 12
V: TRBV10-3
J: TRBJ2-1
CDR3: CAISESYNEQFF
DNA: TGTGCCATCAGTGAGTCCTACAATGAGCAGTTCTTC

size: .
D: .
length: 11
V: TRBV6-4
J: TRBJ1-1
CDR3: CASWVNTEAFF
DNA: TGTGCCAGCTGGGTGAACACTGAAGCTTTCTTT

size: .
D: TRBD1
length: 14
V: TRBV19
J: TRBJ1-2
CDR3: CASSMNRGLYGYTF
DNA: TGTGCCAGTAGTATGAACAGGGGACTATATGGCTACACCTTC

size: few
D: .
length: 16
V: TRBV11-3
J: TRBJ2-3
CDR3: CASSLGLGSPTDTQYF
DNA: TGTGCCAGCAGCTTAGGACTCGGGTCCCCCACAGATACGCAGTATTTT

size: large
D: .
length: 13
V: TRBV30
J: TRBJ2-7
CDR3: CAWSREGPGEQYF
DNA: TGTGCCTGGAGCCGTGAGGGTCCGGGCGAGCAGTACTTC

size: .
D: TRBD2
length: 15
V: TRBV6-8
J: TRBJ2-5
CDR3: CATGGGAGDQETQYF
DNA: TGTGCCACCGGCGGGGGAGCGGGTGATCAAGAGACCCAGTACTTC

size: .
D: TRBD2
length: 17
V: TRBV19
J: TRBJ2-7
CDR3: CASSRALGLAEPYEQYF
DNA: TGTGCCAGTAGTAGAGCCCTAGGCCTAGCGGAGCCTTACGAGCAGTACTTC

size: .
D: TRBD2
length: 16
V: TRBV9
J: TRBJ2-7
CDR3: CASSVSGLAQLGEQYF
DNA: TGTGCCAGCAGCGTCAGCGGACTAGCCCAACTGGGCGAGCAGTACTTC

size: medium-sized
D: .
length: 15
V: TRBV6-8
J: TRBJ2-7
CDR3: CASRTGQTFDYEQYF
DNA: TGTGCCAGCAGGACAGGACAGACTTTTGACTACGAGCAGTACTTC

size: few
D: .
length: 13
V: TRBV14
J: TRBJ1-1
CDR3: CASSETEMSSAFF
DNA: TGTGCCAGCAGCGAGACAGAGATGTCCTCGGCTTTCTTT

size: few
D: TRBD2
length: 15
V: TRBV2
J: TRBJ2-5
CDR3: CASTARLASGETQYF
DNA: TGTGCCAGCACCGCAAGACTAGCGTCGGGGGAGACCCAGTACTTC

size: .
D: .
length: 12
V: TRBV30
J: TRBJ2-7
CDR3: CAWTRDGYEQYF
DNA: TGTGCCTGGACCCGCGACGGTTACGAGCAGTACTTC

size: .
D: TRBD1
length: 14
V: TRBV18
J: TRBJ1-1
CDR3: CASSPTGGNTEAFF
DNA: TGTGCCAGCTCACCAACAGGGGGAAACACTGAAGCTTTCTTT

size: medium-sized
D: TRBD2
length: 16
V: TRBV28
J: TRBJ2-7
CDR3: CASSVGASGSSDEQYF
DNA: TGTGCCAGCAGTGTGGGGGCTAGCGGGAGCTCGGACGAGCAGTACTTC

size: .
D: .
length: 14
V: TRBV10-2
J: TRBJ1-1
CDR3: CASSDRGLNTEAFF
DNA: TGCGCCAGCAGTGACAGGGGTCTGAACACTGAAGCTTTCTTT

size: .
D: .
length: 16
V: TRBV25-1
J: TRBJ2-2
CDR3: CASSESDRARAGELFF
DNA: TGTGCCAGCAGTGAATCTGATAGGGCGCGCGCCGGGGAGCTGTTTTTT

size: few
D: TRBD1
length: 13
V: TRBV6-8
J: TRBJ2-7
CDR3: CASSRDSTYEQYF
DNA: TGTGCCAGCAGTCGGGACAGTACCTACGAGCAGTACTTC

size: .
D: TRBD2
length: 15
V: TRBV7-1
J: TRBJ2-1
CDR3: CASSLAGREYNEQFF
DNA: TGTGCCAGCAGCTTGGCCGGGAGGGAATACAATGAGCAGTTCTTC

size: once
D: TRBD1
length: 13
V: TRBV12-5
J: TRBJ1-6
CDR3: CASGPGQSSPLHF
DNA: TGTGCTAGTGGTCCGGGACAGAGTTCACCCCTCCACTTT

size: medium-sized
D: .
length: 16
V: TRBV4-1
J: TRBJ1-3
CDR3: CASSQDSFGWGNTIYF
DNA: TGCGCCAGCAGCCAAGATTCTTTCGGGTGGGGAAACACCATATATTTT

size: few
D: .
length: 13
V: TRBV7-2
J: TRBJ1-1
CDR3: CASSLVGRTEAFF
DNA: TGTGCCAGCAGCTTAGTAGGACGGACTGAAGCTTTCTTT

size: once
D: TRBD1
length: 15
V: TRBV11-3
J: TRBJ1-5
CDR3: CASSFDRGEHQPQHF
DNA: TGTGCCAGCAGCTTCGACAGGGGAGAGCATCAGCCCCAGCATTTT

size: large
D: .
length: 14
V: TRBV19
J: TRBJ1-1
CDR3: CASTRAGVNTEAFF
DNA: TGTGCCAGTACGAGGGCCGGGGTGAACACTGAAGCTTTCTTT

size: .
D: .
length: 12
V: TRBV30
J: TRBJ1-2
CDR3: CAWRKDTYGYTF
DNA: TGTGCCTGGAGAAAAGACACCTATGGCTACACCTTC

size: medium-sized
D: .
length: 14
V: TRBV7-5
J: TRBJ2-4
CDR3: CASSRQGARDIQYF
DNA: TGTGCCAGCAGCAGACAGGGGGCAAGGGACATTCAGTACTTC

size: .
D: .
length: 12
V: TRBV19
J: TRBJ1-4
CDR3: CASSIRREKLFF
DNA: TGTGCCAGTAGTATTCGGCGGGAAAAACTGTTTTTT

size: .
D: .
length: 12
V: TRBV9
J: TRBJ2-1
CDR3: CASSPIWMGQFF
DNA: TGTGCCAGCAGCCCTATATGGATGGGGCAGTTCTTC

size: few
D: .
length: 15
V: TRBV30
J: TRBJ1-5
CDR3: CAWSPPGRENQPQHF
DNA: TGTGCCTGGTCCCCACCCGGTCGAGAGAATCAGCCCCAGCATTTT

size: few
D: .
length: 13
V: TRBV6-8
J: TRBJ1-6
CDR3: CASSPGDHSPLHF
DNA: TGTGCCAGCAGCCCAGGGGATCATTCACCCCTCCACTTT

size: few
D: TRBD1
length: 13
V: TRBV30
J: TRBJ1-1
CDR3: CAWSINRGSEAFF
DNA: TGTGCCTGGAGTATCAACAGGGGGTCGGAAGCTTTCTTT

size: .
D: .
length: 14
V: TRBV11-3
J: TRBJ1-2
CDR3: CASSPTERFHGYTF
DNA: TGTGCCAGCAGCCCGACAGAGAGGTTCCATGGCTACACCTTC

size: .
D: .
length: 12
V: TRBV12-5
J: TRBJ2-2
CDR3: CASTRGTGELFF
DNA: TGTGCCAGCACCAGAGGCACCGGGGAGCTGTTTTTT

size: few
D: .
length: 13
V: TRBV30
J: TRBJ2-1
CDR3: CAWSVGVFNEQFF
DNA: TGTGCCTGGAGTGTTGGGGTTTTCAATGAGCAGTTCTTC

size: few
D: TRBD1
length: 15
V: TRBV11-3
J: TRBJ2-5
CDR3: CASSSWTGGRETQYF
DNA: TGTGCCAGCAGCTCGTGGACAGGGGGGAGGGAGACCCAGTACTTC

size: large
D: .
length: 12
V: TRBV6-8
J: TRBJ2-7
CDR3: CATPQDSYEQYF
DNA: TGTGCCACCCCACAGGATTCCTACGAGCAGTACTTC

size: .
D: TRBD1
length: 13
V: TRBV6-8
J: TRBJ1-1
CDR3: CASRNRGLTEAFF
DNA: TGTGCCAGCAGAAACAGGGGGCTGACTGAAGCTTTCTTT

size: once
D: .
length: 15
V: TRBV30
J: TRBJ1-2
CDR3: CASRRGRDYNYGYTF
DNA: TGTGCCTCCAGACGGGGAAGAGACTATAACTATGGCTACACCTTC

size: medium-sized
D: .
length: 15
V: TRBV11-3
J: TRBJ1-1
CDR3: CASSLLSRSNTEAFF
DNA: TGTGCCAGCAGCCTTCTCTCTCGGTCGAACACTGAAGCTTTCTTT

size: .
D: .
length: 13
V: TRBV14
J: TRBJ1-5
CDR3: CASSQQVNGPQHF
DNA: TGTGCCAGCAGCCAGCAGGTGAATGGACCCCAGCATTTT

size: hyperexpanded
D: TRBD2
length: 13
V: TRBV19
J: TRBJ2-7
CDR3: CASSIGLAGDQYF
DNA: TGTGCCAGTAGTATAGGGCTAGCGGGGGACCAGTACTTC

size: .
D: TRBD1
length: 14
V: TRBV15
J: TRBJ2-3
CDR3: CASSSDRATDTQYF
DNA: TGTGCCAGCAGCTCGGACAGGGCCACAGATACGCAGTATTTT

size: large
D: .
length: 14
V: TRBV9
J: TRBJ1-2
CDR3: CASSVAPQGSGYTF
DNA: TGTGCCAGCAGCGTAGCTCCCCAGGGCTCTGGCTACACCTTC

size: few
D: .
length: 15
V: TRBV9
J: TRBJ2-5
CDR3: CASSVLPNGEETQYF
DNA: TGTGCCAGCAGCGTTCTTCCTAACGGAGAAGAGACCCAGTACTTC

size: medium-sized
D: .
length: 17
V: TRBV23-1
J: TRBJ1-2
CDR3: CASRQLRVGQYNYGYTF
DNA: TGCGCCAGCAGACAGCTTAGGGTTGGGCAATACAACTATGGCTACACCTTC

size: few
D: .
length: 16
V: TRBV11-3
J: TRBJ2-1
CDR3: CASSLGVGSSYNEQFF
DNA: TGTGCCAGCAGCTTAGGGGTGGGGAGCTCCTACAATGAGCAGTTCTTC